This T cell receptor beta chain was recorded in a study of T cell changes during pregnancy in multiple sclerosis. Clones were read by immunoSEQ multiplex PCR, and TCRdb kept only the in-frame ones, dropping some. The sample gives about 68,000 clones, more than 80% of which show up once; approximately 0.84% is in the top ten. The germline gives CDR1 MNHNY, CDR2 SVGAGI (reference sequence). V was clipped by 2 bases and J by 3 bases; unmatched bases: 5. The CDR3 is made up of 15 amino acids. This TCR derives from a female donor with multiple sclerosis, enrolled in a pregnancy study. Sequences were derived from peripheral blood, sampled in the second trimester of pregnancy. The J gene is TRBJ2-5, the V gene TRBV6-6; 8 bases fit TRBD1. CDR3 nucleotides: TGTGCCAGCAGTTACCCGGGACAGGTCGAAGAGACCCAGTACTTC. This codes for CASSYPGQVEETQYF.